This record concerns one T cell receptor beta chain sequence. The antigen is unknown. The data are from a study of post-analysis software for immune sequencing data. Whole-study findings and limits: Several TRBV segments occurring more often in patients than controls included TRBV5-6, TRBV5-1 and TRBV20-1.

V dropped 2 bases and J dropped 1 base, with 8 bases sitting between them. CDR1 is MDHEN and CDR2 is SYDVKM in the germline V gene. The CDR3 length is 14 residues. The authors incorporated unique molecular identifiers into the TCR beta cDNA libraries. TCRdb re-called the PCR reads with MiXCR, one entry per CDR3 protein. The sample has hundreds of thousands of distinct CDR3 sequences; 36% are singletons. The rearrangement joins TRBV28 to TRBJ2-5, with D unresolved. The TCR sequence derives from a girl aged 5 to 17 with multiple sclerosis. Sample: blood. This CDR3 reads CASSLIRTQETQYF. The DNA of the CDR3 is TGTGCCAGCAGTTTAATACGGACCCAAGAGACCCAGTACTTC.